The clone carrying this T cell receptor (beta chain) was counted only a few times. The data were taken from a study of early stage breast cancer tumors. As for the study in general: Samples were sequenced at about 10-fold average coverage.

TCRdb's copy holds only in-frame clones and misses some; the assay was immunoSEQ multiplex PCR. The data contain fewer than 70,000 clones, around 80% of them singletons. The CDR3 covers 15 residues. The germline gives CDR1 LNHDA, CDR2 SQIVND (reference sequence). Trimming left V 3 bases short and J 4 bases short, with 14 bases between. The rearrangement links TRBV19 to TRBJ2-3; TRBD1 might be the D (6 bases). This TCR derives from a person aged 35-50 years with breast cancer. The sequencing sample was made of blood. The CDR3 sequence: CASSMPEGQSDTQYF. In nucleotides, the CDR3 is TGTGCCAGTAGTATGCCCGAAGGACAGTCAGATACGCAGTATTTT.